These 18 T cell receptor beta chains originate from one sample sequenced in a study of beta chain features in type 1 diabetes. Points from the study as a whole: For Type 1 diabetes patients, all four CD4+ subsets carried TCRB CDR3s that were moderately but significantly shorter.

Expressed TCRB transcripts were sequenced after all isolated RNA was converted to cDNA. Libraries were prepared by immunoSEQ multiplex PCR; TCRdb keeps only in-frame clonotypes and omits some of them. Among just under 150,000 clones listed, approximately 13% were seen once. The antigens of these receptors remain unknown. The specimen sequenced was central memory CD4+ T cells from blood. The source of these receptors is a man younger than 35 with type 1 diabetes.

The gene calls are TRBV29-1 and TRBJ1-2; 9 bases are shared with TRBD1. The CDR3 extends over 13 amino acids. Germline V gives CDR1 SQVTM, CDR2 ANQGSEA. CDR3 protein: CSATGGRVNGYTF. For the CDR3, the DNA is TGCAGTGCTACAGGGGGCCGAGTGAATGGCTACACCTTC.

This clone was counted only a few times. The J gene is TRBJ2-3, the V gene TRBV30; 12 bases fit TRBD2. From germline, CDR1 is GTSNPN and CDR2 SVGIG (reference sequence). The CDR3 runs to 16 residues. Unmatched junction bases numbered 9, after V lost 2 bases and J lost 6 bases. CDR3: CAWSSELAGGRDTQYF. The CDR3 bases are TGTGCCTGGAGTTCGGAACTAGCGGGGGGAAGGGATACGCAGTATTTT.

The rearrangement links TRBV4-1 to TRBJ1-1; the D gene is possibly TRBD1 (6 bases). CDR1 and CDR2 (germline): MGHRA, YSYEKL. Trimming shortened V by 4 bases and J by 7 bases, and 16 bases separated the two germline ends. The CDR3 is 14 residues long. CDR3 sequence: CASSPGHRNFEAFF. The CDR3 DNA reads as TGCGCCAGCAGCCCGGGACACCGCAATTTTGAAGCTTTCTTT.

This chain's CDR3 is CASSPSGRGTNTGELFF. The CDR3 nucleotides are TGTGCCAGCAGCCCATCCGGGAGGGGTACGAACACCGGGGAGCTGTTTTTT. J is TRBJ2-2 and V is TRBV9, with 8 bases matching TRBD2. The V gene's germline CDR1 is SGDLS and CDR2 YYNGEE. The CDR3 loop spans 17 amino acids. V lost 4 bases and J lost 0; bases outside the gene matches: 8.

This clone was observed a few times. The genes are TRBV2 and TRBJ2-5; D remains ambiguous. Germline assignment: CDR1 SNHLY and CDR2 FYNNEI. The CDR3 runs to 11 residues. V was trimmed by 3 bases and J by 5 bases, leaving 4 bases between them. CDR3 DNA sequence: TGTGCCAGCAGTGAGGTCGAGACCCAGTACTTC. Amino acid sequence: CASSEVETQYF.

The chain couples TRBV11-1 to TRBJ1-4; weak D call: TRBD1 (5 bases). Deletions cut 4 bases from V and 8 bases from J, with 14 bases between. This CDR3 contains 14 residues. CDR1 and CDR2 (germline): SGHAT, FQDESV (reference sequence). In DNA form, the CDR3 reads TGTGCCAGCAGCTCCAGTGGGACGGGGGAAAAACTGTTTTTT. Residues: CASSSSGTGEKLFF.

This clone has only a few counts. The chain has TRBV5-6 and TRBJ1-5, with no clear D. CDR1 and CDR2 from the germline V gene are SGHDT and YYEEEE. V was shortened by 0 bases and J by 7 bases, with 17 bases between the two germline ends. This CDR3 has 16 amino acids. The DNA of the CDR3 is TGTGCCAGCAGCTTGGGACTGGGAGTCGTTGGACAGCCCCAGCATTTT. Protein: CASSLGLGVVGQPQHF.

This clone was seen a handful of times. J is TRBJ2-2 and V is TRBV4-1; no definite D call. V was shortened by 2 bases and J by 3 bases, with 13 bases between the two germline ends. CDR3 length equals 16 residues. The V gene's germline CDR1 is MGHRA and CDR2 YSYEKL. The chain's CDR3 is CASSQSWKVDTGELFF. The CDR3 bases are TGCGCCAGCAGCCAATCATGGAAAGTTGACACCGGGGAGCTGTTTTTT.

The chain links TRBV18 to TRBJ1-4; D not certain. There are 14 residues in the CDR3. Trimming left V 3 bases short and J 8 bases short, with 13 bases between. Germline assignment: CDR1 KGHSH and CDR2 LQKENI. CDR3 bases: TGTGCCAGCTCACCCGACGGCGGAGGCGAAAAACTGTTTTTT. This sequence encodes CASSPDGGGEKLFF.

The rearrangement joins TRBV14 to TRBJ1-1, with TRBD1 as a possible D gene (5 bases). V was trimmed by 2 bases and J by 5 bases, leaving 9 bases between them. Germline CDR1 reads SGHDN; CDR2 reads FVKESK. The CDR3 extends over 13 amino acids. In DNA, the CDR3 is TGTGCCAGCAGCCAACTTCGGGGGACTGAAGCTTTCTTT. Residues: CASSQLRGTEAFF.

This clone was seen only a few times. This CDR3 is CAWSPMGTGGTEAFF. For the CDR3, the DNA is TGTGCCTGGAGTCCCATGGGGACAGGGGGAACTGAAGCTTTCTTT. The genes are TRBV30 and TRBJ1-1; the match to TRBD1 covers 11 bases. This CDR3 has 15 amino acids. J lost 5 bases, V lost 2 bases, and 7 bases had no gene match. Germline V lookup: CDR1 GTSNPN, CDR2 SVGIG (reference sequence).

This sequence joins TRBV19 and TRBJ2-3; D not resolved. Per germline, CDR1 LNHDA and CDR2 SQIVND (reference sequence). Deletions cut 5 bases from V and 2 bases from J, with 2 bases between. The CDR3 is 11 amino acids. The CDR3 DNA sequence: TGTGCCAGTAGTGTCACAGATACGCAGTATTTT. Translating it yields CASSVTDTQYF.

This chain links TRBV2 with TRBJ1-5; D possibly corresponds to TRBD1 (5 bases). Germline-derived CDR1 and CDR2 are SNHLY and FYNNEI. The CDR3 extends over 13 amino acids. V was clipped by 6 bases and J by 4 bases, with 10 bases between them. For the CDR3, the DNA is TGTGCCAGCAGGACGGGGGAAAATCAGCCCCAGCATTTT. Amino acids: CASRTGENQPQHF.

This clone was detected a few times. V gene TRBV4-1 combines with J gene TRBJ2-3, with a weak D call TRBD1 (5 bases). The CDR3 has 14 amino acids. The V end lost 1 base, the J end lost 5 bases, and 10 bases lay between the germline ends. Germline CDR1 is MGHRA and CDR2 is YSYEKL. CDR3 sequence (DNA): TGCGCCAGCAGCCAAGGGACAACCCAAGATACGCAGTATTTT. The encoded protein is CASSQGTTQDTQYF.

This chain links TRBV7-8 with TRBJ2-6; D not resolved. CDR1 SGHVS and CDR2 FQNEAQ come from the germline V gene. Trimming took off 5 bases at V and 0 bases at J, with 8 bases between the two ends. This CDR3 has 15 residues. The CDR3 sequence is CASSSVGSGANVLTF. In nucleotides, the CDR3 is TGTGCCAGCAGCAGCGTCGGCTCTGGGGCCAACGTCCTGACTTTC.

The genes are TRBV30 and TRBJ2-3, with a tentative D call TRBD2 (5 bases). V lost 8 bases to trimming and J lost 0 bases, with 9 bases between them. The CDR3 is 12 amino acids. Germline V CDR1 and CDR2: GTSNPN, SVGIG (reference sequence). CDR3: CAREGSTDTQYF. The CDR3 region has the DNA TGTGCCCGAGAGGGTAGCACAGATACGCAGTATTTT.

Ten or more counts support this clone. The V call is TRBV28, the J call TRBJ2-6, with 9 bases aligning to TRBD1. The CDR3 covers 16 residues. The trim removed 8 bases at V and 0 bases at J, leaving 5 bases unmatched. Germline V lookup: CDR1 MDHEN, CDR2 SYDVKM. For the CDR3, the DNA is TGTGCCAGCGGGACAGGGCCAACCTCTGGGGCCAACGTCCTGACTTTC. Translating gives CASGTGPTSGANVLTF.

This chain links TRBV2 with TRBJ1-6, with no clear D. CDR1 and CDR2 from the germline V gene are SNHLY and FYNNEI. V lost 3 bases and J lost 10, with 4 bases in between. This CDR3 comprises 11 residues. The CDR3, as DNA: TGTGCCAGCAGTGAGCGGTCACCCCTCCACTTT. Its translation: CASSERSPLHF.